These 21 T cell receptor beta chains share one sample of origin, sequenced in a study of PD-L1 blockade in urothelial cancer. Assay: immunoSEQ multiplex PCR; the TCRdb copy retains only in-frame clones and omits some. The table has 100,000 to 150,000 clones, 86% seen once. The time point: peripheral blood 6 weeks after treatment start. The source material was PBMCs, sampled around atezolizumab (anti-PD-L1) treatment. These TCRs come from a man aged 50-59 years with urothelial cancer.

CDR3 sequence: CSVGAADSYEQYF. In DNA, the CDR3 is TGCAGCGTTGGTGCAGCCGACTCTTACGAGCAGTACTTC. The V call is TRBV29-1, the J call TRBJ2-7, with D unresolved. The ends were cut back, 4 bases at V and 4 bases at J, with 14 bases in the middle. Germline V CDR1 and CDR2: SQVTM, ANQGSEA. The CDR3 is made up of 13 amino acids.

The chain recombines TRBV29-1 with TRBJ2-3; weak D call: TRBD2 (5 bases). The V end lost 8 bases, the J end lost 0 bases, and 12 bases lay between the germline ends. In germline, CDR1 is SQVTM, CDR2 ANQGSEA. CDR3 size: 13 residues. DNA for the CDR3: TGCAGCACGGGAACAGCTAGCACAGATACGCAGTATTTT. Residues: CSTGTASTDTQYF.

This chain links TRBV19 with TRBJ2-7; 9 nucleotides match TRBD1. J lost 1 base, V lost 5 bases, and 3 bases had no gene match. In germline, CDR1 is LNHDA, CDR2 SQIVND (reference sequence). The CDR3 is made up of 14 amino acids. In DNA, the CDR3 is TGTGCCAGTAGTGACGGGACAGGGTCCTACGAGCAGTACTTC. This sequence encodes CASSDGTGSYEQYF.

This clone was detected once. The V and J genes are TRBV29-1 and TRBJ2-7, with TRBD1 matching 10 bases. Per the germline V gene, CDR1 is SQVTM and CDR2 is ANQGSEA. The CDR3 is made up of 13 amino acids. After removal of 7 bases from V and 6 bases from J, the junction contained 9 bases not matched to a gene. The CDR3 bases are TGCAGCGGCAAGGGACAGGGGCAGGGCGAGCAGTACTTC. It is translated as CSGKGQGQGEQYF.

The V call is TRBV19, the J call TRBJ1-2; the D gene is possibly TRBD1 (6 bases). The CDR3 is made up of 17 amino acids. Trimming removed 4 bases from V and 0 bases from J, with 18 bases in between. Germline values: CDR1 LNHDA, CDR2 SQIVND (reference sequence). CDR3 bases: TGTGCCAGTAGTAGAGTAGTTAGGACAGCTGCTAACTATGGCTACACCTTC. It encodes CASSRVVRTAANYGYTF.

In DNA, the CDR3 is TGTGCCTGGAGAAGGGAAGCGGGCTACGAGCAGTACTTC. Translation gives CAWRREAGYEQYF. The chain links TRBV30 to TRBJ2-7, with D possibly TRBD2 on 6 matching bases. The germline V gene has CDR1 GTSNPN and CDR2 SVGIG (reference sequence). V lost 3 bases and J lost 3, with 12 bases in between. CDR3 length: 13 residues.

The chain has TRBV5-4 and TRBJ2-7; D ambiguous. Germline V gene sequence: CDR1 SGHNT, CDR2 YYREEE (reference sequence). V was shortened by 4 bases and J by 2 bases, with 16 bases between the two germline ends. The CDR3 is 15 residues long. This chain's CDR3 is CASSPSGRAPYEQYF. The CDR3, as DNA: TGTGCCAGCAGCCCGTCCGGTCGCGCCCCCTACGAGCAGTACTTC.

This chain uses TRBV5-5 with TRBJ1-5; no clear D gene. Germline CDR1 is SGHKS and CDR2 is YYEKEE (reference sequence). This CDR3 comprises 13 residues. Trimming took off 3 bases at V and 0 bases at J, with 4 bases between the two ends. CDR3 sequence (DNA): TGTGCCAGCAGCTCGCGTAGCAATCAGCCCCAGCATTTT. Its translation is CASSSRSNQPQHF. The full variable domain, in which reference TRBV5-5 and TRBJ1-5 provide the parts outside the CDR3, is DAGVTQSPTHLIKTRGQQVTLRCSPISGHKSVSWYQQVLGQGPQFIFQYYEKEERGRGNFPDRFSARQFPNYSSELNVNALLLGDSALYLCASSSRSNQPQHFGDGTRLSIL.

The rearrangement joins TRBV11-2 to TRBJ2-2, with 9 bases lining up with TRBD2. Trimming took 6 bases from V and 1 from J; bases not matched to a gene: 3. Germline CDR1 is SGHAT and CDR2 is FQNNGV. The CDR3 consists of 15 residues. The CDR3 sequence is CASRPTSGNTGELFF. The CDR3 nucleotides read TGTGCCAGCAGACCGACTAGCGGGAACACCGGGGAGCTGTTTTTT.

V gene TRBV29-1 combines with J gene TRBJ2-1; TRBD2 matches 8 bases. The V and J ends lost 7 bases and 5 bases, in that order; junction bases with no gene match: 7. The CDR3 is 13 residues long. Germline values: CDR1 SQVTM, CDR2 ANQGSEA. CDR3 nucleotides: TGCAGCGCCGGGGGGGTTGTGGACAATGAGCAGTTCTTC. This translates into CSAGGVVDNEQFF.

The chain links TRBV11-2 to TRBJ2-7; 12 bases are shared with TRBD2. V gave up 5 bases and J gave up 6 bases; unmatched junction bases: 8. Germline values: CDR1 SGHAT, CDR2 FQNNGV. This CDR3 has 15 amino acids. CDR3 nucleotide sequence: TGTGCCAGCAGCCCGCGACTAGCGGGAGTGGTCGAGCAGTACTTC. It codes for CASSPRLAGVVEQYF.

V and J are TRBV9 and TRBJ1-5; TRBD1 might be the D (5 bases). The CDR3 totals 12 residues. The V gene's germline CDR1 is SGDLS and CDR2 YYNGEE. V was shortened by 1 base and J by 7 bases, with 6 bases between the two germline ends. The CDR3 here is CASSVKGQPQHF. For the CDR3, the DNA is TGTGCCAGCAGCGTAAAGGGGCAGCCCCAGCATTTT.

The chain is built from TRBV7-9 and TRBJ1-1, with D possibly matching TRBD1 (6 bases). V gave up 4 bases and J gave up 4 bases, with 28 bases separating them. Germline loops: CDR1 SEHNR, CDR2 FQNEAQ (reference sequence). This CDR3 contains 19 residues. CDR3 amino acids: CASSCAQDPNRDPRTEAFF. Written as DNA, the CDR3 is TGTGCCAGCAGCTGTGCCCAGGACCCTAACAGGGACCCGCGCACTGAAGCTTTCTTT.

The chain joins TRBV2 to TRBJ2-5; 7 bases are a match to TRBD1. Looked up from germline, CDR1 is SNHLY and CDR2 is FYNNEI. This CDR3 spans 14 amino acids. Trimming at V came to 9 bases and at J to 5 bases, leaving 12 bases not matched to a gene. CDR3 in amino acids: CASRLTGSSETQYF. The DNA for the CDR3 is TGTGCCAGTAGGTTGACAGGGTCGAGTGAGACCCAGTACTTC.

This clone has just a few counts. The chain links TRBV5-6 to TRBJ2-5, with 12 positions matching TRBD2. This CDR3 spans 15 amino acids. Per germline, CDR1 SGHDT and CDR2 YYEEEE. J gave up 5 bases and V 3 bases, and 5 bases lay outside the gene matches. CDR3 loop: CASSSRLAGVETQYF. DNA of the CDR3: TGTGCCAGCAGCTCCCGACTAGCGGGAGTCGAGACCCAGTACTTC.

This chain uses TRBV30 with TRBJ1-6; TRBD1 is a possible D gene (5 bases). Trimming removed 7 bases at V and 2 bases at J, with 21 bases between. Germline lookup yields CDR1 GTSNPN and CDR2 SVGIG (reference sequence). This CDR3 comprises 17 residues. The CDR3 spells CASPLGGVGPYNSPLHF. The CDR3 DNA reads TGTGCCTCTCCACTGGGAGGGGTCGGGCCCTATAATTCACCCCTCCACTTT.

The chain employs TRBV28 and TRBJ1-2, with D tentatively TRBD1 (6 bases). The CDR3 extends over 15 amino acids. Germline V gene lookup returns CDR1 MDHEN and CDR2 SYDVKM. V was clipped by 3 bases and J by 5 bases, with 16 bases between them. This CDR3 reads CASSFRSRGAYGYTF. DNA for the CDR3: TGTGCCAGCAGTTTCAGGAGCAGGGGTGCGTATGGCTACACCTTC.

The table lists this clone with a few counts. V is TRBV6-5 and J is TRBJ2-2, with D uncertain. Deletions cut 7 bases from V and 3 bases from J, with 9 bases between. The CDR3 loop spans 13 amino acids. The germline CDR1 and CDR2 sequences are MNHEY and SVGAGI. CDR3 residues: CASNKVDTGELFF. CDR3 sequence (DNA): TGTGCCAGCAACAAAGTCGACACCGGGGAGCTGTTTTTT.

The gene calls are TRBV11-3 and TRBJ2-6, with 7 positions matching TRBD1. The junction had 9 bases not matched to a gene; V was cut back by 4 bases and J by 0 bases. The germline CDR1 and CDR2 sequences are SGHNT and YENEEA. This CDR3 is built from 18 residues. For the CDR3, the DNA is TGTGCCAGCAGCTCCACAGGGGTGGGGGCCTCTGGGGCCAACGTCCTGACTTTC. Protein product: CASSSTGVGASGANVLTF.

The CDR3 nucleotides are TGCGCCAGCAGCCAAGAGCGGCTAGCAGATACGCAGTATTTT. The encoded protein is CASSQERLADTQYF. This sequence joins TRBV4-1 and TRBJ2-3, with D unclear. Germline V gene data show CDR1 as MGHRA and CDR2 as YSYEKL. The V end was cut by 0 bases, the J end by 4 bases, with 8 bases between. This CDR3 is 14 amino acids long.

The chain links TRBV5-1 to TRBJ2-3; a possible D gene is TRBD2 (5 bases). Per germline, CDR1 SGHRS and CDR2 YFSETQ. This CDR3 contains 16 residues. Trimming cost V 0 bases and J 1 base, with 12 bases left between them. This CDR3 reads CASSLAPRSGTDTQYF. Here the CDR3 DNA reads TGCGCCAGCAGCTTGGCCCCACGTAGCGGCACAGATACGCAGTATTTT. Together with reference TRBV5-1 and TRBJ2-3, the CDR3 gives the full variable domain: KAGVTQTPRYLIKTRGQQVTLSCSPISGHRSVSWYQQTPGQGLQFLFEYFSETQRNKGNFPGRFSGRQFSNSRSEMNVSTLELGDSALYLCASSLAPRSGTDTQYFGPGTRLTVL.